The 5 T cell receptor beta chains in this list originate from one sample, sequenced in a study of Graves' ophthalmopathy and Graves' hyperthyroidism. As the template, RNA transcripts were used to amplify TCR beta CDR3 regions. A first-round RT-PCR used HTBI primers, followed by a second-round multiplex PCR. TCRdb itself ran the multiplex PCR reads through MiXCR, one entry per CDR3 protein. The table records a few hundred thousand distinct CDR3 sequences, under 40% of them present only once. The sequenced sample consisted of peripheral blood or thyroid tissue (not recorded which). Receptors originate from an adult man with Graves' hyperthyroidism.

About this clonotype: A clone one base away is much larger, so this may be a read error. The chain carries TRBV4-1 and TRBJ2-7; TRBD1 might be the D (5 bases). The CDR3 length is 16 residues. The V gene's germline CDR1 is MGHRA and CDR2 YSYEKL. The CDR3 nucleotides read TGCGCCAGCAGCCAAGATCAGGGCAGCTCTAAGTACGAGCAGCACTTC. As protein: CASSQDQGSSKYEQHF.

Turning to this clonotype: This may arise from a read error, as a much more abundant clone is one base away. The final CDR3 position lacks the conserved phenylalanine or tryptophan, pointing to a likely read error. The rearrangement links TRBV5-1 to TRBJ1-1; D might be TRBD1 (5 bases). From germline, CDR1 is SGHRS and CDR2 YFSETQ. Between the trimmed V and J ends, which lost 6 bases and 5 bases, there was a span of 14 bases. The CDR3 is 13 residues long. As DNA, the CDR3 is TGCGCCAGCACATCCTTGGGGGGAACTGAAGCTTTCCTT. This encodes CASTSLGGTEAFL.

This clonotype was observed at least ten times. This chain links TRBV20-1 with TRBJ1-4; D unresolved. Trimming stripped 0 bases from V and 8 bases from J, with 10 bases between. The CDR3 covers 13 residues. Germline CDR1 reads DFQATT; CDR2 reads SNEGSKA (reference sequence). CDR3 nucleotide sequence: TGCAGTGCTAGAGATGGGCCCGGAGAAAAACTGTTTTTT. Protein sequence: CSARDGPGEKLFF.

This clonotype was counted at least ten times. The DNA for the CDR3 is TGCAGTGCTTCCGGGACCCCGGGGGACGAGCAGTACTTC. Amino acids: CSASGTPGDEQYF. The chain carries TRBV20-1 and TRBJ2-7, with a tentative D call TRBD2 (6 bases). Germline CDR1 is DFQATT and CDR2 is SNEGSKA (reference sequence). The CDR3 is made up of 13 amino acids. The V end lost 5 bases, the J end lost 5 bases, and 16 bases lay between the germline ends.

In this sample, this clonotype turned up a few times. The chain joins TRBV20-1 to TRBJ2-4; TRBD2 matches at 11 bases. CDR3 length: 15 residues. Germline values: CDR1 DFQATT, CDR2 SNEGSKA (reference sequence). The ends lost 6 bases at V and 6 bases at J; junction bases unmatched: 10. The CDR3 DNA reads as TGCAGTGCAGGACAGACTAGCGGGGCTTTAAACATTCAGTACTTC. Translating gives CSAGQTSGALNIQYF.